The 30 T cell receptor beta chains presented below share a single source sample, sequenced in a study of shared clonotypes between healthy human individuals. Data came from immunoSEQ multiplex PCR; TCRdb stores just in-frame clones and leaves some out. The sample yields some 2.1 million clones, 80% to 95% seen once. The naive CD8 population came from CD45RO-negative cells selected for CCR7, without terminally differentiated effector memory CD45RA+ cells. Material: naive CD8+ T cells from PBMCs. The receptor source for this set is a man aged 18 to 30 in good health. Some clones in this sample may be carry-over from other donors' samples.

CDR3 region: CASSVATAGSSSGNTIYF. As DNA, the CDR3 is TGTGCCAGCAGCGTAGCGACGGCAGGCTCCTCCTCTGGAAACACCATATATTTT. This chain links TRBV9 with TRBJ1-3; D is ambiguous. Germline V CDR1 and CDR2: SGDLS, YYNGEE. The V gene lost 0 bases and the J gene lost 0 bases, with 16 bases spanning the gap. The CDR3 totals 18 residues. Complete variable domain (other parts from reference TRBV9 and TRBJ1-3): DSGVTQTPKHLITATGQRVTLRCSPRSGDLSVYWYQQSLDQGLQFLIQYYNGEERAKGNILERFSAQQFPDLHSELNLSSLELGDSALYFCASSVATAGSSSGNTIYFGEGSWLTVV.

The V gene is TRBV7-9, the J gene TRBJ2-7; D is undetermined. Trimming stripped 5 bases from V and 2 bases from J, with 13 bases between. This CDR3 has 14 amino acids. The V gene's germline CDR1 is SEHNR and CDR2 FQNEAQ (reference sequence). The CDR3 loop is CASSPPVHTYEQYF. CDR3 DNA sequence: TGTGCCAGCAGCCCCCCCGTCCACACCTACGAGCAGTACTTC.

The chain recombines TRBV4-1 with TRBJ1-2, with 7 bases lining up with TRBD1. Germline CDR1 reads MGHRA; CDR2 reads YSYEKL. CDR3 length: 15 amino acids. V lost 2 bases, J lost 5 bases, and 8 bases stayed unmatched. The CDR3 DNA follows: TGCGCCAGCAGCCAATCTCCGACAGGGCAATATGGCTACACCTTC. This sequence encodes CASSQSPTGQYGYTF.

The chain has TRBV14 and TRBJ2-7; D is unresolved. The CDR3 spans 11 residues. V lost 3 bases and J lost 7, with 7 bases in between. CDR1 and CDR2 (germline): SGHDN, FVKESK. CDR3 in DNA: TGTGCCAGCAGCCATAGTGGGGAGCAGTACTTC. Its protein is CASSHSGEQYF.

This clone was recorded only once. The rearrangement uses TRBV28 and TRBJ2-1; D uncertain. V was shortened by 2 bases and J by 7 bases, with 12 bases between the two germline ends. Germline CDR1 and CDR2: MDHEN and SYDVKM. This CDR3 spans 14 amino acids. CDR3 in DNA: TGTGCCAGCAGTTTAAAGGGAACCAGGAATGAGCAGTTCTTC. Translation: CASSLKGTRNEQFF.

The gene calls are TRBV27 and TRBJ1-2, with D uncertain. Germline-derived CDR1 and CDR2 are MNHEY and SMNVEV (reference sequence). The CDR3 contains 14 residues. V was shortened by 4 bases and J by 8 bases, with 17 bases between the two germline ends. The CDR3 protein is CASSYLEGSMGYTF. In nucleotides, the CDR3 is TGTGCCAGCAGTTACCTCGAGGGATCTATGGGCTACACCTTC.

The chain recombines TRBV19 with TRBJ2-7, with 9 positions matching TRBD1. Per the germline V gene, CDR1 is LNHDA and CDR2 is SQIVND (reference sequence). The CDR3 sequence is 15 residues long. The junction had 10 bases not matched to a gene; V was cut back by 3 bases and J by 7 bases. CDR3 amino acids: CASSIRDREIREQYF. The CDR3 region has the DNA TGTGCCAGTAGTATCCGGGACAGGGAGATTCGGGAGCAGTACTTC.

A single count supports this clone. The genes are TRBV9 and TRBJ2-1; 10 bases are shared with TRBD2. Germline-derived CDR1 and CDR2 are SGDLS and YYNGEE. The CDR3 runs 16 residues. The ends lost 4 bases at V and 5 bases at J; junction bases unmatched: 9. The CDR3 reads CASSPQLAGWDNEQFF. CDR3 nucleotide sequence: TGTGCCAGCAGCCCTCAACTAGCGGGATGGGACAATGAGCAGTTCTTC.

The rearrangement links TRBV5-6 to TRBJ2-5, with unresolved D. This CDR3 comprises 14 residues. Deletions cut 2 bases from V and 0 bases from J, with 8 bases between. The V gene's germline CDR1 is SGHDT and CDR2 YYEEEE. In DNA form, the CDR3 reads TGTGCCAGCAGCTTATTAGTATACCAAGAGACCCAGTACTTC. Translating gives CASSLLVYQETQYF.

The rearrangement joins TRBV4-1 to TRBJ2-5; possible D gene TRBD2, 6 bases. Germline lookup yields CDR1 MGHRA and CDR2 YSYEKL. The V gene lost 6 bases and the J gene lost 4 bases, with 18 bases spanning the gap. This CDR3 contains 15 residues. The DNA of the CDR3 is TGCGCCAGCAGTCTTAACCAAAGGGAGGCAGAGACCCAGTACTTC. As protein: CASSLNQREAETQYF.

CDR3 sequence: CASSDGTSGKDTQYF. In DNA form, the CDR3 reads TGTGCCAGCAGCGACGGGACTAGCGGGAAAGATACGCAGTATTTT. The chain joins TRBV9 to TRBJ2-3, with 13 bases that match TRBD2. Germline CDR1 SGDLS, CDR2 YYNGEE. Trimming cost V 3 bases and J 5 bases; bases outside gene matches: 3. The CDR3 is made up of 15 amino acids.

The rearrangement links TRBV10-3 to TRBJ2-2; the match to TRBD2 covers 10 bases. There are 17 residues in the CDR3. Unmatched junction bases numbered 11, after V lost 3 bases and J lost 7 bases. CDR1 and CDR2 from the germline V gene are ENHRY and SYGVKD. The CDR3, as DNA: TGTGCCATCAGTGATTCTAGCGGGGGTGGAGAAGGCGGGGAGCTGTTTTTT. This gives the protein CAISDSSGGGEGGELFF.

The V call is TRBV28, the J call TRBJ2-3, with 8 bases matching TRBD1. CDR3 length: 14 amino acids. Trimming removed 2 bases from V and 5 bases from J; junction bases left unmatched: 3. CDR1 is MDHEN and CDR2 is SYDVKM in the germline V gene. The CDR3 is CASSLTTGGDTQYF. The CDR3 nucleotides read TGTGCCAGCAGTTTAACCACAGGGGGAGATACGCAGTATTTT.

V and J are TRBV14 and TRBJ2-1; D uncertain. Germline CDR1 is SGHDN and CDR2 is FVKESK. CDR3 length: 13 residues. With 1 base removed from V and 6 bases from J, the gap between germline ends came to 7 bases. CDR3 protein: CASSQGKSNEQFF. CDR3 nucleotides: TGTGCCAGCAGCCAAGGGAAGAGCAATGAGCAGTTCTTC. Variable domain in full (rest from reference TRBV14 and TRBJ2-1): EAGVTQFPSHSVIEKGQTVTLRCDPISGHDNLYWYRRVMGKEIKFLLHFVKESKQDESGMPNNRFLAERTGGTYSTLKVQPAELEDSGVYFCASSQGKSNEQFFGPGTRLTVL.

The chain recombines TRBV14 with TRBJ2-7; D perhaps matches TRBD2 (5 bases). Germline CDR1 SGHDN, CDR2 FVKESK. Trimming removed 4 bases at V and 2 bases at J, with 12 bases between. The CDR3 is made up of 14 amino acids. The CDR3 coding sequence is TGTGCCAGCAGCCCCCTCCGGGGTACCTACGAGCAGTACTTC. Translating gives CASSPLRGTYEQYF.

This clone was observed once. This rearrangement joins TRBV9 to TRBJ2-1, with TRBD2 matching over 9 bases. V lost 4 bases, J lost 3 bases, and 5 bases stayed unmatched. Germline V gene lookup returns CDR1 SGDLS and CDR2 YYNGEE. The CDR3 runs to 15 residues. CDR3 amino acids: CASSLLAGSYNEQFF. Written as DNA, the CDR3 is TGTGCCAGCAGCCTCCTAGCGGGGAGCTACAATGAGCAGTTCTTC.

Comment on this clone: Other DNA sequences of this sample code for an identical CDR3. V gene TRBV4-1 combines with J gene TRBJ2-2, with TRBD1 matching 7 bases. V lost 3 bases, J lost 3 bases, and 1 base stayed unmatched. Germline CDR1 reads MGHRA; CDR2 reads YSYEKL. The CDR3 sequence is 14 residues long. The DNA of the CDR3 is TGCGCCAGCAGCCAGGGACAGTACACCGGGGAGCTGTTTTTT. Translating gives CASSQGQYTGELFF.

The chain is built from TRBV5-8 and TRBJ2-7; D gene uncertain. Trimming cost V 3 bases and J 3 bases, with 10 bases left between them. CDR1 is SGHTS and CDR2 is YDEGEE in the germline V gene. The CDR3 contains 13 residues. The CDR3 nucleotides read TGTGCCAGCAGCTCAGGACGGAGCTACGAGCAGTACTTC. Translating gives CASSSGRSYEQYF.

With regard to this clone: Other DNA sequences in this sample translate to the same CDR3. This chain links TRBV7-3 with TRBJ2-1, with D unclear. V was shortened by 3 bases and J by 3 bases, with 6 bases between the two germline ends. This CDR3 is built from 13 residues. Germline V gene lookup returns CDR1 SGHTA and CDR2 FQGTGA. The CDR3 region is CASSLGHYNEQFF. DNA for the CDR3: TGTGCCAGCAGCTTGGGCCACTACAATGAGCAGTTCTTC. The full variable domain, in which reference TRBV7-3 and TRBJ2-1 provide the parts outside the CDR3, is GAGVSQTPSNKVTEKGKYVELRCDPISGHTALYWYRQSLGQGPEFLIYFQGTGAADDSGLPNDRFFAVRPEGSVSTLKIQRTERGDSAVYLCASSLGHYNEQFFGPGTRLTVL.

V is TRBV4-1 and J is TRBJ2-1; 7 bases fit TRBD2. The CDR3 has 15 amino acids. J gave up 10 bases and V 1 base, and 10 bases lay outside the gene matches. From germline, CDR1 is MGHRA and CDR2 YSYEKL. The CDR3 here is CASSQGLGGEGEQFF. CDR3 nucleotide sequence: TGCGCCAGCAGCCAAGGACTAGGTGGGGAGGGGGAGCAGTTCTTC.

The chain employs TRBV14 and TRBJ2-2; perhaps TRBD2 as D (5 bases). The CDR3 loop spans 17 amino acids. Germline CDR1 and CDR2: SGHDN and FVKESK. Between the trimmed V and J ends, which lost 0 bases and 4 bases, there was a span of 15 bases. In nucleotides, the CDR3 is TGTGCCAGCAGCCAAGAAAGGCCTAGTCGGGGCACCGGGGAGCTGTTTTTT. It specifies CASSQERPSRGTGELFF.

J is TRBJ2-1 and V is TRBV6-5; a possible D gene is TRBD2 (5 bases). CDR1 and CDR2 from the germline V gene are MNHEY and SVGAGI. V was clipped by 7 bases and J by 7 bases, with 14 bases between them. The CDR3 loop spans 13 amino acids. CDR3 nucleotides: TGTGCCAGCAACGTCGGGGTGGGGAATGAGCAGTTCTTC. Translation gives CASNVGVGNEQFF.

This clone was counted only a few times. The V call is TRBV2, the J call TRBJ1-1; D remains ambiguous. Trimming stripped 2 bases from V and 0 bases from J, with 7 bases between. The CDR3 contains 14 residues. The germline V gene has CDR1 SNHLY and CDR2 FYNNEI. Written as DNA, the CDR3 is TGTGCCAGCAGTGAAAGGATGATGAACACTGAAGCTTTCTTT. Translated: CASSERMMNTEAFF.

A single count supports this clone. The V gene is TRBV27, the J gene TRBJ2-7; 7 bases match TRBD2. After removal of 5 bases from V and 0 bases from J, the junction contained 10 bases not matched to a gene. The germline CDR1 and CDR2 sequences are MNHEY and SMNVEV (reference sequence). The length of the CDR3 is 16 residues. In nucleotides, the CDR3 is TGTGCCAGCAGTCCCGCACCCACGGGAGGCTCCTACGAGCAGTACTTC. Translated, it gives CASSPAPTGGSYEQYF.

V gene TRBV7-9 combines with J gene TRBJ2-4, with 9 bases matching TRBD1. Germline V gene lookup returns CDR1 SEHNR and CDR2 FQNEAQ (reference sequence). The CDR3 runs 15 residues. J lost 1 base, V lost 5 bases, and 3 bases had no gene match. The CDR3 protein is CASSIGQGAKNIQYF. The CDR3, as DNA: TGTGCCAGCAGCATTGGACAGGGGGCCAAAAACATTCAGTACTTC.

This chain links TRBV28 with TRBJ1-2, with 7 positions matching TRBD1. The CDR3 loop spans 15 amino acids. CDR1 is MDHEN, CDR2 SYDVKM, per germline. The V gene end was trimmed by 5 bases and the J gene end by 4 bases; junction bases not matched to a gene: 10. DNA of the CDR3: TGTGCCAGCAGTACCAGGGGGAGCCCGCTCTATGGCTACACCTTC. Its protein product is CASSTRGSPLYGYTF.

J is TRBJ2-1 and V is TRBV6-1, with unresolved D. The germline V gene has CDR1 MNHNS and CDR2 SASEGT. V lost 4 bases and J 13 bases, leaving 8 bases between the germline ends. The CDR3 sequence is 10 residues long. As DNA, the CDR3 is TGTGCCAGCAGTGGTGGGCCCCAGTTCTTC. Amino acids: CASSGGPQFF.

V is TRBV29-1 and J is TRBJ2-1; TRBD2 aligns across 8 bases. The length of the CDR3 is 15 residues. Germline V CDR1 and CDR2: SQVTM, ANQGSEA. Germline trimming cut 3 bases from V and 2 bases from J; bases unmatched to any gene: 6. The CDR3: CSVDGGGLPYNEQFF. The DNA of the CDR3 is TGCAGCGTTGACGGCGGGGGGTTACCCTACAATGAGCAGTTCTTC.

This clone was observed once. The chain uses TRBV6-5 and TRBJ2-7; possibly TRBD2 for D (5 bases). CDR3 length: 13 residues. Germline CDR1 and CDR2: MNHEY and SVGAGI. V lost 8 bases and J lost 5, with 16 bases in between. This chain's CDR3 is CASGYGESNEQYF. Written as DNA, the CDR3 is TGTGCCAGCGGCTACGGGGAGTCTAACGAGCAGTACTTC.

In its sample, this clone was seen once. The rearrangement joins TRBV6-1 to TRBJ2-1; 9 bases fit TRBD2. CDR3 length: 14 amino acids. Germline-derived CDR1 and CDR2 are MNHNS and SASEGT. Unmatched junction bases numbered 6, after V lost 4 bases and J lost 8 bases. CDR3 loop: CASSVKREVDEQFF. The CDR3 DNA sequence: TGTGCCAGCAGTGTGAAGCGGGAGGTTGATGAGCAGTTCTTC.